Listed below are T cell receptor beta chains from one sample, sequenced in a study of blood T cell repertoires in COVID-19. Here immunoSEQ multiplex PCR was the method, and the copy in TCRdb shows in-frame clones only, minus some. This sample has about 280,000 clones, with roughly 89% found just once. What was sequenced was peripheral blood. The receptors were sampled from a woman in her twenties or thirties with active or convalescent COVID-19. Each CDR3 is given with its conserved first and last residue. The D gene is left open where the match is weak. Size tells how often a clone was seen (once, few, many) or the class of an expanded clone, and some rows leave it out.

clone_size	cdr3_length	v_call	d_call	j_call	cdr3_aa	cdr3_nt
NA	14	TRBV9	NA	TRBJ1-3	CASSVGSSGNTIYF	TGTGCCAGCAGCGTAGGCAGCTCTGGAAACACCATATATTTT
NA	17	TRBV6-2/TRBV6-3	TRBD1	TRBJ2-5	CASSRPGTGTRGETQYF	TGTGCCAGCAGTCGCCCCGGGACAGGCACCCGAGGAGAGACCCAGTACTTC
NA	14	TRBV30	TRBD1	TRBJ1-5	CAWSRDSISGPQHF	TGTGCCTGGAGTAGGGACAGCATTTCGGGGCCCCAGCATTTT
NA	16	TRBV3-1/TRBV3-2	TRBD2	TRBJ2-5	CASSQLRGGPLETQYF	TGTGCCAGCAGCCAGCTACGGGGGGGACCTTTAGAGACCCAGTACTTC
NA	14	TRBV9	NA	TRBJ2-3	CASSVVASTDTQYF	TGTGCCAGCAGCGTAGTGGCTAGCACAGATACGCAGTATTTT
NA	13	TRBV18	NA	TRBJ1-1	CASSPGQRAEAFF	TGTGCCAGCTCACCGGGACAAAGAGCTGAAGCTTTCTTT
NA	15	TRBV7-8	NA	TRBJ2-1	CASSLDREGDNEQFF	TGTGCCAGCAGCTTAGACAGGGAAGGCGACAATGAGCAGTTCTTC
NA	16	TRBV2	TRBD2	TRBJ2-7	CASSDGTSGGDYEQYF	TGTGCCAGCAGTGACGGGACTAGCGGGGGGGATTACGAGCAGTACTTC
NA	14	TRBV7-8	TRBD2	TRBJ2-7	CASSLGLATYEQYF	TGTGCCAGCAGCCTCGGACTAGCGACCTACGAGCAGTACTTC
NA	17	TRBV7-8	NA	TRBJ1-5	CASSLAVRTAVNQPQHF	TGTGCCAGCAGCTTAGCGGTGCGGACAGCAGTTAATCAGCCCCAGCATTTT
NA	15	TRBV6-4	TRBD1	TRBJ2-5	CASSPGTGGGETQYF	TGTGCCAGCAGTCCCGGGACAGGGGGCGGAGAGACCCAGTACTTC
NA	13	TRBV5-1	NA	TRBJ2-3	CASREQPGDTQYF	TGCGCCAGCAGGGAGCAGCCGGGGGATACGCAGTATTTT
NA	17	TRBV4-3	NA	TRBJ1-2	CASSQTKISGVNYGYTF	TGCGCCAGCAGCCAGACCAAGATATCAGGGGTTAACTATGGCTACACCTTC
NA	17	TRBV9	NA	TRBJ1-1	CASSDRQGGATNTEAFF	TGTGCCAGCAGCGATAGGCAGGGAGGGGCTACGAACACTGAAGCTTTCTTT
NA	12	TRBV5-1	NA	TRBJ2-3	CASSLRGDTQYF	TGCGCCAGCAGCTTAAGGGGTGATACGCAGTATTTT
NA	14	TRBV18	NA	TRBJ1-2	CASSPTRTGEGYTF	TGTGCCAGCTCACCAACGAGGACGGGGGAAGGCTACACCTTC
once	14	TRBV7-2	TRBD2	TRBJ2-1	CASSLALTSYEQFF	TGTGCCAGCAGCTTAGCCTTGACTAGCTATGAGCAGTTCTTC
NA	14	TRBV5-5	NA	TRBJ1-1	CASRVRQTNTEAFF	TGTGCCAGCAGGGTGAGACAGACCAACACTGAAGCTTTCTTT
once	13	TRBV10-2	NA	TRBJ2-5	CASSGGTQETQYF	TGCGCCAGCAGTGGGGGCACACAAGAGACCCAGTACTTC
NA	14	TRBV2	NA	TRBJ1-4	CATSHRAGNEKLFF	TGTGCCACCTCTCACAGGGCGGGTAATGAAAAACTGTTTTTT
NA	15	TRBV5-1	TRBD2	TRBJ2-5	CASSLRGTNLETQYF	TGCGCCAGCAGCTTGAGAGGGACTAATTTGGAGACCCAGTACTTC
NA	14	TRBV7-9	NA	TRBJ2-5	CASSLAEYQETQYF	TGTGCCAGCAGCTTAGCCGAGTACCAAGAGACCCAGTACTTC
NA	13	TRBV7-9	NA	TRBJ1-1	CASSPERRSEAFF	TGTGCCAGCAGCCCCGAGAGGCGTTCTGAAGCTTTCTTT
NA	12	TRBV28	NA	TRBJ1-4	CAIKQGGEKLFF	TGTGCCATCAAGCAGGGTGGTGAAAAACTGTTTTTT
NA	15	TRBV5-6	TRBD1	TRBJ2-5	CASSLNRGLEETQYF	TGTGCCAGCAGCTTGAACAGGGGGCTCGAGGAGACCCAGTACTTC
NA	15	TRBV11-2	TRBD2	TRBJ2-3	CASSVSGGPTDTQYF	TGTGCCAGCAGCGTTAGCGGGGGGCCGACAGATACGCAGTATTTT
once	15	TRBV28	NA	TRBJ1-3	CASSLAGSSGNTIYF	TGTGCCAGCAGTTTGGCAGGTAGCTCTGGAAACACCATATATTTT
NA	14	TRBV6-1	NA	TRBJ1-5	CASSEWQGNQPQHF	TGTGCCAGCAGTGAATGGCAGGGTAATCAGCCCCAGCATTTT
NA	11	TRBV20-1	NA	TRBJ2-1	CSANGGGEQFF	TGCAGTGCTAACGGGGGAGGTGAGCAGTTCTTC